The text below deals with one T cell receptor (beta chain). CDR3 length: 13 residues. CDR1 and CDR2 (germline): MNHEY, SVGAGI. With 6 bases removed from V and 2 bases from J, the gap between germline ends came to 10 bases. The time point: patch test 1, 2 weeks after DPC sensitization. Specified treatment: therapeutic diphenylcyclopropenone sensitization with weekly scalp DPC. The data stem from a study of human T cells and chemical hapten exposure. TCRdb re-called the RACE reads with MiXCR, one entry per CDR3 protein. The data show more than 70,000 distinct CDR3 sequences, 12% seen once. The sequencing here drew on whole blood, taken in connection with sensitization to the hapten diphenylcyclopropenone (DPC). The chain joins TRBV6-5 to TRBJ1-2; D is unclear. The clonotype comes from a woman aged 55-75 years with alopecia areata. Some clones in this sample may be carry-over from other donors' samples. CDR3 nucleotide sequence: TGTGCCAGCAGCCGTACACCAAACTATGGCTACACCTTC. Translating it yields CASSRTPNYGYTF.